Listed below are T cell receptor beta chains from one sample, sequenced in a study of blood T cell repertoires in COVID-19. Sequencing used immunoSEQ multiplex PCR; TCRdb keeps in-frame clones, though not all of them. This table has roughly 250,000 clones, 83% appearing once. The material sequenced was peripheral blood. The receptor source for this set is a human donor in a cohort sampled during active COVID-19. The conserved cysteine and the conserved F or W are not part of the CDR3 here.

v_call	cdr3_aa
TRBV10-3	AISGGQKDTQY
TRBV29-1	SVGQGNGYT
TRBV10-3	AISGQSTYEQY
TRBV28	ASSGYGTGGRGYT
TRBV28	ASSFLGGKLF
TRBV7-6	ASSLEGNYGYT
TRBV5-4	ASSRFSSPDTQY
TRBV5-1	ASSLGQGAADTQY
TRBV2	ASSVGQGNTEAF
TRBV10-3	ATSAGVNNEQF
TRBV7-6	ASSLAGEAGGPTYNEQF
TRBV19	ASSILAGYPGTDTQY
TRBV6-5	ASRKTGLAGAEQY
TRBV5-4	ASSLGDQPQH
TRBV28	ASTARQGRGYT
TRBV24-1	ATSDPAAGVRADTQY
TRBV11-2	ASSLDEQGAYGYT
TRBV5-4	ASSMDLKAGYGYT
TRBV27	ASSEPDRANTGELF
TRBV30	AWSSGGVQQF
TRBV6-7	ASSYSKQANNEKLF
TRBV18	ASSPFPGQVNTEAF
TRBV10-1	ATPTGSYEQY
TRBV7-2	ASSLRPRQDYEQY
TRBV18	ASSPDGSSYEQY
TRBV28	ASSPTPRTSGSTDTQY
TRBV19	ASQVTGSNQPQH
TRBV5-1	ASSVDRDNEQF
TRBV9	ASSVGQGATYEQY
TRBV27	ASRGAGFFEQY
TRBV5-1	ASSLLAEVQETQY
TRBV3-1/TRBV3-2	ASNPSRGGGETQY
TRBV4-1	ASSQEQGWSQDTQY
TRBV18	ASSDLSRGESYEQY
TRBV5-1	ASSLVQGVGTDTQY
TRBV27	ASSSSGLSVTDTQY
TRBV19	ATHVGFGYGYT
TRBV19	ASSIRGDREQF
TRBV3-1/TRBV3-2	ASSQDDSTGELF
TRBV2	ASSSRGQGPRPQH
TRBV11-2	ASSLYRTDTQY
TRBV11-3	ASSSLWYVAGGNTGELF
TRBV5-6	ASSLREYTEAF
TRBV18	ASSPPTASGRAYEQY
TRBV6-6	ATIDRTNEKLF
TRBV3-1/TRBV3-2	ASRDTGQGFYEQY
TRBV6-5	ASSRGPSSGYT
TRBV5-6	ASSTGLAGRSLTLYEQY
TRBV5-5	ASSLGSLQGDTGELF
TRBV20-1	SGGTDNEQF
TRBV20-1	SGQIEETQY
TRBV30	AWSVLAGRETQY
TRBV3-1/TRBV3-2	ASSRPRGAGARETQY
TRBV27	ASRRDTDTVTGELF
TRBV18	ASTLGDYKADTQY
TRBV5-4	ASSTPQGARGYT
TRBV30	AWGTAGTQY
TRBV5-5	ASSSDWGGNTIY
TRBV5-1	ASSPETSWDEQF
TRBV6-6	ASTQGQGSSPLH